The sample holds one count of the clone carrying this T cell receptor (beta chain). Its antigen is not identified. This sample was taken from a study of OX40 agonist ivuxolimab in advanced cancers. On the study more broadly: Patients receiving dose escalation had hepatocellular carcinoma, melanoma, renal cell or head and neck cancer. Findings and caveats of the study: At 0.1 to 3.0 mg/kg and by week 6, clonal expansion occurred in CD4+ and CD8+ blood T cells.

Generated by immunoSEQ multiplex PCR, the TCRdb table keeps only in-frame clones and is missing some. Among about 100,000 clones, around 91% were seen once, and the ten largest hold roughly 0.16%. J was trimmed by 3 bases and V by 5 bases; bases with no gene match: 1. The germline V gene has CDR1 SEHNR and CDR2 FQNEAQ (reference sequence). This CDR3 contains 12 residues. With baseline, cycle 4 day 1, and cycle 7 day 1 as timepoints, blood was sampled. This clonotype originated in an adult with an advanced solid tumor such as melanoma, head and neck, liver or kidney cancer. The V call is TRBV7-9, the J call TRBJ2-7, with 7 bases matching TRBD1. Material: CD4+ or CD8+ T cells sorted from blood, obtained in a trial of the OX40 agonist ivuxolimab. CDR3 sequence (DNA): TGTGCCAGCAGCACAGGGGTCTACGAGCAGTACTTC. Its protein product is CASSTGVYEQYF.